The subject of this entry is one T cell receptor (beta chain). The sample comes from a study of early stage breast cancer tumors. Germline values: CDR1 KGHSH, CDR2 LQKENI. The CDR3 extends over 14 amino acids. V lost 5 bases and J 0 bases, leaving 10 bases between the germline ends. Sequenced by immunoSEQ multiplex PCR; TCRdb stores in-frame clones only, minus some. The sample records approximately 7,900 clones, around 60% being singletons. The sequence was collected from a person aged 70 to 85 with breast cancer. The gene calls are TRBV18 and TRBJ1-1; tentative D call: TRBD1 (5 bases). The sample consisted of breast tumor tissue. For the CDR3, the DNA is TGTGCCAGCTCATCGACAGTTATGAACACTGAAGCTTTCTTT. This translates into CASSSTVMNTEAFF.